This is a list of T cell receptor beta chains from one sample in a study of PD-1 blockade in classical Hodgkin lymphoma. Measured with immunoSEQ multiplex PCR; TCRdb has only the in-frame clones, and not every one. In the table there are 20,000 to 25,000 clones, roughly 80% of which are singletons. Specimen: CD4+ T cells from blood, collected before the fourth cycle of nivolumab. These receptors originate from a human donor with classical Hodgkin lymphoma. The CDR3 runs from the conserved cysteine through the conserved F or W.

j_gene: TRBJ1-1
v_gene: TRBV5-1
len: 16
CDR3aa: CASSLGRGRVNTEAFF

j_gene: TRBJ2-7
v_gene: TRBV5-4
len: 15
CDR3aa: CASSSRDRGFYEQYF

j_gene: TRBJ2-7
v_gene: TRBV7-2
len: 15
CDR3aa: CASSPWTGKSNEQYF

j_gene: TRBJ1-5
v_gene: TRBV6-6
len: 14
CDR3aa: CASSTRDPSQPQHF

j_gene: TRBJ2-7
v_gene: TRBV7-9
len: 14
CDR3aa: CASSLRSGTYEQYF

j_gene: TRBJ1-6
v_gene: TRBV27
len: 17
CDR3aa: CASTTSIGQSDNSPLHF

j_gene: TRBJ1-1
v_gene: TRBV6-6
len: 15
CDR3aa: CASSYLGSENTEAFF

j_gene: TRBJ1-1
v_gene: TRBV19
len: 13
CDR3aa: CATIRRSNTEAFF

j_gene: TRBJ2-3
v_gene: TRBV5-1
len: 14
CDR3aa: CASSLADYTDTQYF

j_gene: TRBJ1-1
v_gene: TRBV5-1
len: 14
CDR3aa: CASSPQASNTEAFF

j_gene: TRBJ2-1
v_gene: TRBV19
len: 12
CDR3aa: CASSTGQAEQFF

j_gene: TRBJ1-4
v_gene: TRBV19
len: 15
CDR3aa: CASSVQGALGEKLFF

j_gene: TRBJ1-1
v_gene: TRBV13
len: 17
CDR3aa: CASSWTLGVTWNTEAFF

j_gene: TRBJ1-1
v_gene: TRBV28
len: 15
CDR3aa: CASSLPQGAGTEAFF

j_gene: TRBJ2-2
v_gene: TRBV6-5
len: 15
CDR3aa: CASSYSWSSPGELFF

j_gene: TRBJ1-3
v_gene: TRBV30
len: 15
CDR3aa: CAWSVGGFGVDTIYF

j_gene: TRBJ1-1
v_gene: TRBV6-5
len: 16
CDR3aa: CASSYGGPGGNTEAFF

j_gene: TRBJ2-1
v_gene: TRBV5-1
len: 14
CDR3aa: CASSFGDTLGEQFF

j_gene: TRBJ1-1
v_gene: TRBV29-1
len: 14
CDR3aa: CSVGQGAGRTEAFF

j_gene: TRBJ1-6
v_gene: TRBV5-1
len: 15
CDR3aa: CASTRGEPYNSPLHF

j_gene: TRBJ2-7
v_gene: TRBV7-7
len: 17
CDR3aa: CASSLPPNRRAGYEQYF

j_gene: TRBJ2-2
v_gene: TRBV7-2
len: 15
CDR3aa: CASRTRVTNTGELFF

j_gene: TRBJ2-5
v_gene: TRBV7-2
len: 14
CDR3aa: CASSLVGARETQYF

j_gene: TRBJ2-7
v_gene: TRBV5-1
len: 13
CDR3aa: CASSITGSYEQYF

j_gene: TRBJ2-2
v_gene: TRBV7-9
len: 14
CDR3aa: CASSLARDTGELFF

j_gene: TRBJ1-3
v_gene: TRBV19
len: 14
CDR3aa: CASSGQGPGNTIYF

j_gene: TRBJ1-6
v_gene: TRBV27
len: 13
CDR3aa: CATRGLFNSPLHF

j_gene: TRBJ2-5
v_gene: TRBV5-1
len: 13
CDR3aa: CASSLQVEETQYF

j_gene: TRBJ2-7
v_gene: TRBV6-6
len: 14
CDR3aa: CASSYSSGSYEQYF

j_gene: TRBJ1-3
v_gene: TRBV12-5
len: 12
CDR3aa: CASSTEGNTIYF

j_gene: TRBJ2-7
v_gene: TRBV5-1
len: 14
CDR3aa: CASSRGTGDSFQYF